This passage covers 7 T cell receptor beta chains from one sample sequenced in a study of blood T cell repertoires in COVID-19. The repertoire was sequenced with immunoSEQ multiplex PCR; TCRdb's copy has only in-frame clones and lacks some. The data contain under 55,000 clones, 87% of them singletons. Sequencing was done on a sample of peripheral blood. All receptors come from a woman of 80 years or more with COVID-19, enrolled during active disease.

This sequence joins TRBV6-5 and TRBJ1-2, with TRBD1 matching 10 bases. The V and J ends lost 7 bases and 8 bases, in that order; junction bases with no gene match: 13. From germline, CDR1 is MNHEY and CDR2 SVGAGI. The CDR3 contains 15 residues. The CDR3 region has the DNA TGTGCCAGCATCCTACGGGACAGGGGATGGAGAGGCTACACCTTC. Translated: CASILRDRGWRGYTF.

The CDR3 here is CASREPGHPMNTEAFF. The CDR3 region has the DNA TGTGCCAGCAGAGAACCCGGACACCCCATGAACACTGAAGCTTTCTTT. The rearrangement links TRBV6-6 to TRBJ1-1, with D tentatively TRBD1 (5 bases). In germline, CDR1 is MNHNY, CDR2 SVGAGI (reference sequence). V lost 6 bases, J lost 0 bases, and 17 bases lay in between. This CDR3 has 16 amino acids.

This sequence joins TRBV2 and TRBJ1-1, with unresolved D. The CDR3 has 14 amino acids. Trimming removed 1 base at V and 1 base at J, with 7 bases between. Germline CDR1 and CDR2: SNHLY and FYNNEI. The CDR3 DNA is TGTGCCAGCAGTGAAGGAGCCTGGAACACTGAAGCTTTCTTT. Amino acid sequence: CASSEGAWNTEAFF.

This sequence joins TRBV2 and TRBJ1-5; the D gene is possibly TRBD1 (6 bases). This CDR3 is 15 amino acids long. Trimming took off 7 bases at V and 1 base at J, with 14 bases between the two ends. Germline V gives CDR1 SNHLY, CDR2 FYNNEI. The CDR3 sequence is CASTGSRGSNQPQHF. The DNA for the CDR3 is TGTGCCAGCACAGGTAGCAGGGGCAGCAATCAGCCCCAGCATTTT. Together with reference TRBV2 and TRBJ1-5, the CDR3 gives the full variable domain: EPEVTQTPSHQVTQMGQEVILRCVPISNHLYFYWYRQILGQKVEFLVSFYNNEISEKSEIFDDQFSVERPDGSNFTLKIRSTKLEDSAMYFCASTGSRGSNQPQHFGDGTRLSIL.

The rearrangement uses TRBV4-1 and TRBJ2-7; 13 nucleotides match TRBD2. CDR3 length: 15 amino acids. With 3 bases clipped from V and 7 bases from J, the junction kept 6 bases outside the gene matches. The V gene's germline CDR1 is MGHRA and CDR2 YSYEKL. DNA of the CDR3: TGCGCCAGCAGCCAGGGACTAGCGGGACGAGGAGAGCAGTACTTC. Encoded protein: CASSQGLAGRGEQYF.

The gene calls are TRBV18 and TRBJ2-4, with D hard to call. Trimming stripped 4 bases from V and 0 bases from J, with 13 bases between. Germline-derived CDR1 and CDR2 are KGHSH and LQKENI. The CDR3 is 16 amino acids. This CDR3 is CASSQNRILAKNIQYF. The CDR3 DNA sequence: TGTGCCAGCTCACAAAACAGAATTTTAGCCAAAAACATTCAGTACTTC.

The chain employs TRBV5-8 and TRBJ2-5, with 9 positions matching TRBD1. Germline V gene lookup returns CDR1 SGHTS and CDR2 YDEGEE. After removal of 0 bases from V and 5 bases from J, the junction contained 5 bases not matched to a gene. The CDR3 extends over 15 amino acids. CDR3 nucleotide sequence: TGTGCCAGCAGCTTGGGGACAGGGGCGAGGGAGACCCAGTACTTC. It yields the protein CASSLGTGARETQYF.